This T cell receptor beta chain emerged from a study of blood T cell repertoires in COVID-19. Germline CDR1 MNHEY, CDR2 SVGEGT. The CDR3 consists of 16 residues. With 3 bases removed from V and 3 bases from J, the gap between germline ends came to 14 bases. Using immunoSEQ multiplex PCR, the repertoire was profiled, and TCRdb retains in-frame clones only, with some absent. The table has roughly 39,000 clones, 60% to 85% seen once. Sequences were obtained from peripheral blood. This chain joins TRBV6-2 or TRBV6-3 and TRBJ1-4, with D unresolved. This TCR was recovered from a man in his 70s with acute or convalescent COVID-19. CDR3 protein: CASSYEWRNPNEKLFF. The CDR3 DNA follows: TGTGCCAGCAGTTATGAGTGGCGGAATCCTAATGAAAAACTGTTTTTT.